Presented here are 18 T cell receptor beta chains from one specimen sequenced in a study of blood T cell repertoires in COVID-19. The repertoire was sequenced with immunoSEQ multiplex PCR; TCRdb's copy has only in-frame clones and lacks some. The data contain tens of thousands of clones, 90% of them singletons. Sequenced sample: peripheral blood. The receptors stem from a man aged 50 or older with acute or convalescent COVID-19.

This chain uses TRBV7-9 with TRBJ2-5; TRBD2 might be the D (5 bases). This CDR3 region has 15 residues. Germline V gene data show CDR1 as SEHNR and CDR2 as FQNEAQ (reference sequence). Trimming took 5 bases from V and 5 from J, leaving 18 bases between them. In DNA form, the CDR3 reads TGTGCCAGCAGCGTCCCTCTGGCGGGCGGTGAGACCCAGTACTTC. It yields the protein CASSVPLAGGETQYF.

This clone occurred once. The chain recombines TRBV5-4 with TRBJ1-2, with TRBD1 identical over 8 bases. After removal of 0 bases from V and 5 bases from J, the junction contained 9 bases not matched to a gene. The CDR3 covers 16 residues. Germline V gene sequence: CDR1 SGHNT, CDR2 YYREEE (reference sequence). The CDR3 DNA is TGTGCCAGCAGCTTGGCAGGGGGCAATTCTGGGTATGGCTACACCTTC. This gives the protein CASSLAGGNSGYGYTF.

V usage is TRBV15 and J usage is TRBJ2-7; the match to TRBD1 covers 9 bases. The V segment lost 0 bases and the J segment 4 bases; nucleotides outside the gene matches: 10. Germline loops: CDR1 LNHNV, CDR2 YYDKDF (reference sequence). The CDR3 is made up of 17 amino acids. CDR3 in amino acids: CATSRDYLGQGPYEQYF. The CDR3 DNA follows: TGTGCCACCAGCAGAGATTACCTCGGACAGGGGCCATACGAGCAGTACTTC.

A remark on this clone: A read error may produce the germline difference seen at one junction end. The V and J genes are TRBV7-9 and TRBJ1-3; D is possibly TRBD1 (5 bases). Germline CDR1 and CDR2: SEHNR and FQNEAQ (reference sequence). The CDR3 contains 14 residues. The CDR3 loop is CASRLGASGNTIYF. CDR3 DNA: TGTGCCAGCAGATTAGGGGCCTCTGGAAACACCATATATTTT.

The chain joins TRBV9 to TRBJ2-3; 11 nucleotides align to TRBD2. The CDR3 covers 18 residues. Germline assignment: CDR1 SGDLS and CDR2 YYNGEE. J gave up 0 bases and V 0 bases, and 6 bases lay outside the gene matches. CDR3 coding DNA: TGTGCCAGCAGCGTAGGGCTAGCGGGAGGTACTAGCACAGATACGCAGTATTTT. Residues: CASSVGLAGGTSTDTQYF.

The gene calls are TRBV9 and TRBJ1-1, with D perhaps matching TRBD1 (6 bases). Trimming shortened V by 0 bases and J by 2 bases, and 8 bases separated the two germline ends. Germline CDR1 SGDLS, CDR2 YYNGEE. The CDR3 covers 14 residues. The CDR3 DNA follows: TGTGCCAGCAGCGTAGAGGACAGCAACACTGAAGCTTTCTTT. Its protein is CASSVEDSNTEAFF. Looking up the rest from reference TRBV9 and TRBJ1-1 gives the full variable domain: DSGVTQTPKHLITATGQRVTLRCSPRSGDLSVYWYQQSLDQGLQFLIQYYNGEERAKGNILERFSAQQFPDLHSELNLSSLELGDSALYFCASSVEDSNTEAFFGQGTRLTVV.

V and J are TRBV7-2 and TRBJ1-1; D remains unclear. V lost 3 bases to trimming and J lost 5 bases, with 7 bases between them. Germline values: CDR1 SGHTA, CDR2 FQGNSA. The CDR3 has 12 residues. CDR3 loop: CASSFPRTEAFF. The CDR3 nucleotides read TGTGCCAGCAGCTTTCCGAGGACTGAAGCTTTCTTT.

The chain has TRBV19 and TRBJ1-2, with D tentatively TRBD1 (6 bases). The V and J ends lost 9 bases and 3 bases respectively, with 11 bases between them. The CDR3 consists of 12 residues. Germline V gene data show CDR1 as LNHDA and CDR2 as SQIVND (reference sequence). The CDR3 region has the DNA TGTGCCAGCCTACAGGGAGACTATGGCTACACCTTC. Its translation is CASLQGDYGYTF.

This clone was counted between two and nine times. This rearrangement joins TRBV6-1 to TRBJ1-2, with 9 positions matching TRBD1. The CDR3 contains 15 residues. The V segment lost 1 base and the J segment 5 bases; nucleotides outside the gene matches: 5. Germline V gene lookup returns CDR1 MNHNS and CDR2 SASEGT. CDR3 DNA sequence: TGTGCCAGCAGTGAAGTGGGGACAGGGAAGTATGGCTACACCTTC. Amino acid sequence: CASSEVGTGKYGYTF.

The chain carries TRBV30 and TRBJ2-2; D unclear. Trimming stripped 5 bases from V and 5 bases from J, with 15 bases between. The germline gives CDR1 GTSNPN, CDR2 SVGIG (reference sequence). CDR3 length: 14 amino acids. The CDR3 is CAWDGSQITGELFF. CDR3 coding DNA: TGTGCCTGGGATGGCTCACAGATTACCGGGGAGCTGTTTTTT.

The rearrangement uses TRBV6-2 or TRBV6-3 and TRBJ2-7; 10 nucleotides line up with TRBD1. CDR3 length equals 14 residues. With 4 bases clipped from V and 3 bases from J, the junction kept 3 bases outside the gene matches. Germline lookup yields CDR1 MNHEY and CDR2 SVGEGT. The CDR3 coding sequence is TGTGCCAGCAGTTCGGACAGGGGGAACTACGAGCAGTACTTC. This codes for CASSSDRGNYEQYF.

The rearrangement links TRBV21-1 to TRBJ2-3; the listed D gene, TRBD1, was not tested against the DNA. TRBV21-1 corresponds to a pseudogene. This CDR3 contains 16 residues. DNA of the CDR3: TGTGCCAGCAGCAAAGCGGGGGCCCGCTACACAGATACGCAGTATTTT. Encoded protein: CASSKAGARYTDTQYF.

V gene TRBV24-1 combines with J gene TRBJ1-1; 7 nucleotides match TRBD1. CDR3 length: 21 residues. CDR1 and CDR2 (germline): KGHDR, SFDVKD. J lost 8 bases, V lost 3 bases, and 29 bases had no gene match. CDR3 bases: TGTGCCACCAGTGATCCGACAGGGCAGTGTAGTGCCAAAGACACAGAAACGGAAGCTTTCTTT. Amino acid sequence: CATSDPTGQCSAKDTETEAFF.

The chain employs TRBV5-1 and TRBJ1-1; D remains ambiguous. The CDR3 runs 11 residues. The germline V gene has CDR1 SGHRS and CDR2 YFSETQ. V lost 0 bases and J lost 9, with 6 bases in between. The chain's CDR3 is CASSLDSKAFF. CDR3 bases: TGCGCCAGCAGCTTGGACAGTAAAGCTTTCTTT.

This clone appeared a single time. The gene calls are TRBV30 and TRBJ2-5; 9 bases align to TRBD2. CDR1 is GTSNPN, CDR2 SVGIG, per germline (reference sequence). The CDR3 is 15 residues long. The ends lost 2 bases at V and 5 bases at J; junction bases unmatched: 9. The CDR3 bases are TGTGCCTGGAGTCAGGGACTAGCATCAGGGGAGACCCAGTACTTC. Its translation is CAWSQGLASGETQYF.

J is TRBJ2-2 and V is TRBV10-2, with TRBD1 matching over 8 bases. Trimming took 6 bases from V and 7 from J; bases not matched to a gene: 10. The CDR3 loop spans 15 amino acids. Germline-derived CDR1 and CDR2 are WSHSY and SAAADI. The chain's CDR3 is CASRDTGTGSGELFF. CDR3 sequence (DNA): TGCGCCAGCAGGGACACCGGGACAGGTAGCGGGGAGCTGTTTTTT.

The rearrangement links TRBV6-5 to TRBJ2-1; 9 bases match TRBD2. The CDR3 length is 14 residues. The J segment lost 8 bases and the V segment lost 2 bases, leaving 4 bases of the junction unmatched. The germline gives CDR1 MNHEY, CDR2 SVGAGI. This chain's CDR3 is CASSYAGTSYEQFF. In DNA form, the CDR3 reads TGTGCCAGCAGTTACGCCGGGACTAGCTATGAGCAGTTCTTC.

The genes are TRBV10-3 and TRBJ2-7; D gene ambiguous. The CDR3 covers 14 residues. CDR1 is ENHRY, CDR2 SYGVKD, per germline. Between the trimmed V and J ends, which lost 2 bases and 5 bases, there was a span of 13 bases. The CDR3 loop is CAISEGLRKDEQYF. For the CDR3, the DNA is TGTGCCATCAGTGAGGGTCTGCGGAAAGACGAGCAGTACTTC.